Reported below is one T cell receptor (beta chain). This sample is part of a study of shared clonotypes between healthy human individuals. Generated by immunoSEQ multiplex PCR, the TCRdb table keeps only in-frame clones and is missing some. The top ten hold around 24% of the sample, which has over 800,000 clones, roughly 92% seen once. Naive CD8 cells lacked CD45RO and underwent positive selection for CCR7, leaving out terminally differentiated effector memory CD45RA+ cells. This CDR3 is 17 amino acids long. Trimming left V 4 bases short and J 0 bases short, with 16 bases between. The germline gives CDR1 MDHEN, CDR2 SYDVKM.

The clonotype comes from a man aged 30-40 years in good health. Source material: naive CD8+ T cells sorted from blood. The gene calls are TRBV28 and TRBJ1-3; D is unclear. The CDR3 is CASSSSRAVFSGNTIYF. CDR3 nucleotide sequence: TGTGCCAGCAGTTCATCCCGGGCGGTATTCTCTGGAAACACCATATATTTT.